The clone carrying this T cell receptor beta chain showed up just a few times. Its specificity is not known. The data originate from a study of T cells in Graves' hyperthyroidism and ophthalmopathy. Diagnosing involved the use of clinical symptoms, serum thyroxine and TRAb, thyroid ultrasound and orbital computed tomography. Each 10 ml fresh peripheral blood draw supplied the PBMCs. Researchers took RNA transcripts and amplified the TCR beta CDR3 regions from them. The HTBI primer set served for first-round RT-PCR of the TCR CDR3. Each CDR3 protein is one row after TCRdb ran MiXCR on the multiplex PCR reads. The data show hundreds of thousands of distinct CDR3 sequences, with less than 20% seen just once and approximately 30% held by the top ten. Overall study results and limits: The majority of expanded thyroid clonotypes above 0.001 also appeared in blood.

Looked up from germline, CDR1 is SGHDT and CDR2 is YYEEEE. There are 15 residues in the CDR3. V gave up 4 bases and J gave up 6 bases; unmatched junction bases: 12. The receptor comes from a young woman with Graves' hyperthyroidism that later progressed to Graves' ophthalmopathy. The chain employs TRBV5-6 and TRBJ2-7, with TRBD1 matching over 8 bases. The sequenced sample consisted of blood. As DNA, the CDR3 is TGTGCCAGCAGCACTGGACAGGGAATGATCTTCGAGCAGTACTTC. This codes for CASSTGQGMIFEQYF. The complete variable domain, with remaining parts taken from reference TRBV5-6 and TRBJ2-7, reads DAGVTQSPTHLIKTRGQQVTLRCSPKSGHDTVSWYQQALGQGPQFIFQYYEEEERQRGNFPDRFSGHQFPNYSSELNVNALLLGDSALYLCASSTGQGMIFEQYFGPGTRLTVT.